The 8 T cell receptor beta chains presented below share a single source sample, sequenced in a study of shared clonotypes between healthy human individuals. The assay was immunoSEQ multiplex PCR, and TCRdb's table has in-frame clones only and misses some. The table shows around 2,000,000 clones, with approximately 94% occurring only once. Naive CD8 populations comprised CD45RO-negative cells positively selected for CCR7, excluding terminally differentiated effector memory CD45RA+ cells. Input material: naive CD8+ T cells sorted from blood. Receptor source: a man between 18 and 35 years old in good health.

V is TRBV5-1 and J is TRBJ1-4, with D uncertain. V lost 3 bases, J lost 4 bases, and 13 bases lay in between. The CDR3 has 15 residues. Germline CDR1 SGHRS, CDR2 YFSETQ. The CDR3 reads CASSSEGGINEKLFF. The CDR3 DNA follows: TGCGCCAGCAGCTCGGAGGGAGGTATTAATGAAAAACTGTTTTTT.

The J gene is TRBJ2-1, the V gene TRBV7-9; 8 bases agree with TRBD2. Trimming removed 1 base from V and 2 bases from J; junction bases left unmatched: 10. The CDR3 runs 18 residues. Germline CDR1 SEHNR, CDR2 FQNEAQ (reference sequence). The CDR3 DNA reads TGTGCCAGCAGCTTAGGATTGGCGGGGGGCCCTACCTACAATGAGCAGTTCTTC. This translates into CASSLGLAGGPTYNEQFF.

V is TRBV6-5 and J is TRBJ1-1; 8 bases line up with TRBD1. CDR3 length: 14 residues. Germline V lookup: CDR1 MNHEY, CDR2 SVGAGI. V gave up 6 bases and J gave up 5 bases; unmatched junction bases: 8. As DNA, the CDR3 is TGTGCCAGCAGACGGACAGGGTGGGGGACTGAAGCTTTCTTT. It translates to CASRRTGWGTEAFF.

The chain carries TRBV6-6 and TRBJ2-7; 9 bases fit TRBD2. The CDR3 contains 15 residues. After removal of 8 bases from V and 0 bases from J, the junction contained 8 bases not matched to a gene. In germline, CDR1 is MNHNY, CDR2 SVGAGI (reference sequence). The CDR3 DNA sequence: TGTGCCAGCTTCGGACTAGCGCTGAGCTCCTACGAGCAGTACTTC. Translation gives CASFGLALSSYEQYF.

The chain has TRBV27 and TRBJ1-1; D is perhaps TRBD1 (6 bases). Germline V lookup: CDR1 MNHEY, CDR2 SMNVEV (reference sequence). Trimming shortened V by 6 bases and J by 1 base, and 12 bases separated the two germline ends. The CDR3 loop spans 14 amino acids. CDR3 in amino acids: CASSPGGPNTEAFF. The CDR3 DNA is TGTGCCAGCAGCCCGGGGGGCCCGAACACTGAAGCTTTCTTT.

The V call is TRBV7-2, the J call TRBJ2-2; D unresolved. The CDR3 consists of 13 residues. V was cut by 4 bases and J by 4 bases, with 7 bases left in between. The germline V gene has CDR1 SGHTA and CDR2 FQGNSA. CDR3 residues: CASSSLSTGELFF. CDR3 sequence (DNA): TGTGCCAGCAGCTCCCTATCCACCGGGGAGCTGTTTTTT. Full variable domain (rest looked up from reference TRBV7-2 and TRBJ2-2): GAGVSQSPSNKVTEKGKDVELRCDPISGHTALYWYRQSLGQGLEFLIYFQGNSAPDKSGLPSDRFSAERTGGSVSTLTIQRTQQEDSAVYLCASSSLSTGELFFGEGSRLTVL.

The chain uses TRBV11-1 and TRBJ1-1, with D possibly matching TRBD1 (6 bases). Germline values: CDR1 SGHAT, CDR2 FQDESV (reference sequence). The CDR3 extends over 14 amino acids. With 3 bases removed from V and 3 bases from J, the gap between germline ends came to 11 bases. The CDR3 protein is CASSLIEGDTEAFF. CDR3 DNA sequence: TGTGCCAGCAGCTTGATCGAGGGGGACACTGAAGCTTTCTTT.

The chain has TRBV6-1 and TRBJ1-1, with a possible D match to TRBD1 (6 bases). CDR1 and CDR2 (germline): MNHNS, SASEGT. The ends were cut back, 5 bases at V and 8 bases at J, with 18 bases in the middle. The CDR3 covers 14 residues. CDR3 bases: TGTGCCAGCAGTCCCCCCTTCGGGGGCCACGAAGCTTTCTTT. Protein product: CASSPPFGGHEAFF.